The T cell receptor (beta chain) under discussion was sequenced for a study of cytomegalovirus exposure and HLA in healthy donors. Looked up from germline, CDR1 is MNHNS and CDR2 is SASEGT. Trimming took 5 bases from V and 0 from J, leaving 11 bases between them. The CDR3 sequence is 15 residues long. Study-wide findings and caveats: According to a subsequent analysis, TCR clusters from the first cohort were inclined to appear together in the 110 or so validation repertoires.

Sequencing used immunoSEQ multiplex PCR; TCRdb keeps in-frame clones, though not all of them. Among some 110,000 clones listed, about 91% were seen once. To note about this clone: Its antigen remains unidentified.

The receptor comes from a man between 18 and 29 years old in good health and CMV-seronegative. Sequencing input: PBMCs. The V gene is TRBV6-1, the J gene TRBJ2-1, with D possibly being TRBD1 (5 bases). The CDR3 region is CASSFSQGSYNEQFF. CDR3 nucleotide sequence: TGTGCCAGCAGTTTTTCGCAGGGCTCCTACAATGAGCAGTTCTTC.